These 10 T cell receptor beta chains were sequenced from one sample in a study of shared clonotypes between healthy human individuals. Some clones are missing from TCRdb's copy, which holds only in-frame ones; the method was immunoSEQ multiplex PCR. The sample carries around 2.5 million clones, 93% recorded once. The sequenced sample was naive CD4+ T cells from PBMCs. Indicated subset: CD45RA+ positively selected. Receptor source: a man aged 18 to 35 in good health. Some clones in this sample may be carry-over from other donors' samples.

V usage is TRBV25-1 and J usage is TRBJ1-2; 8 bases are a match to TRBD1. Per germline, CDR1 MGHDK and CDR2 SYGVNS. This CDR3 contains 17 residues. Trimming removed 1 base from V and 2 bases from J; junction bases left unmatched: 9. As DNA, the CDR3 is TGTGCCAGCAGTGAATGGGGGGGGACAGGTTCCAACTATGGCTACACCTTC. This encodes CASSEWGGTGSNYGYTF.

In nucleotides, the CDR3 is TGTGCCAGCACACCGACAGGGCTTCCCTACGAGCAGTACTTC. Amino acids: CASTPTGLPYEQYF. V usage is TRBV2 and J usage is TRBJ2-7, with TRBD1 identical over 7 bases. The CDR3 is 14 amino acids. V lost 7 bases to trimming and J lost 2 bases; unmatched junction nucleotides: 8. Per germline, CDR1 SNHLY and CDR2 FYNNEI.

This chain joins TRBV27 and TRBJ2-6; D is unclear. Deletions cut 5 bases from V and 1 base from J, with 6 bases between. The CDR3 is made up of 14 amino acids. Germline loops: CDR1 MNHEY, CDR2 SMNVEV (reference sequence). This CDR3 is CASSSWSGANVLTF. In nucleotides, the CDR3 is TGTGCCAGCAGTAGTTGGTCTGGGGCCAACGTCCTGACTTTC.

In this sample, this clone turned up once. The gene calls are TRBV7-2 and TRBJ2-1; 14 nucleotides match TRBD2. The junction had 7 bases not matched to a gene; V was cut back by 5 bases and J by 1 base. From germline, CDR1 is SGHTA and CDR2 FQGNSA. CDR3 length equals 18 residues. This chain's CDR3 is CASSPLGLAGVSYNEQFF. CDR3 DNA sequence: TGTGCCAGCAGCCCATTGGGACTAGCGGGAGTTTCCTACAATGAGCAGTTCTTC.

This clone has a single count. CDR3 residues: CASERESYNEQFF. The DNA of the CDR3 is TGTGCCAGCGAGCGGGAGTCCTACAATGAGCAGTTCTTC. The rearrangement uses TRBV7-8 and TRBJ2-1, with 8 positions matching TRBD2. V dropped 8 bases and J dropped 1; count of bases not matched to a gene: 1. The CDR3 sequence is 13 residues long. Germline lookup yields CDR1 SGHVS and CDR2 FQNEAQ. Filled out from reference TRBV7-8 and TRBJ2-1, the complete variable domain reads GAGVSQSPRYKVAKRGQDVALRCDPISGHVSLFWYQQALGQGPEFLTYFQNEAQLDKSGLPSDRFFAERPEGSVSTLKIQRTQQEDSAVYLCASERESYNEQFFGPGTRLTVL.

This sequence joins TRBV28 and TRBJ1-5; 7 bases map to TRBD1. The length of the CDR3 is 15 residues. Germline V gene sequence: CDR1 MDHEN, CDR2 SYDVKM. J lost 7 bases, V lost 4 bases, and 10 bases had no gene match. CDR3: CASSSPQGVWQPQHF. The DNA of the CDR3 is TGTGCCAGCAGTTCCCCGCAGGGGGTTTGGCAGCCCCAGCATTTT.

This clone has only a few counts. The CDR3 is CASSSGKTPWDGYTF. The CDR3 DNA reads TGTGCCAGCAGCTCAGGGAAAACGCCCTGGGATGGCTACACCTTC. The genes are TRBV7-9 and TRBJ1-2, with a weak D call TRBD1 (5 bases). CDR3 length equals 15 residues. V was clipped by 4 bases and J by 6 bases, with 18 bases between them. Germline V CDR1 and CDR2: SEHNR, FQNEAQ (reference sequence).

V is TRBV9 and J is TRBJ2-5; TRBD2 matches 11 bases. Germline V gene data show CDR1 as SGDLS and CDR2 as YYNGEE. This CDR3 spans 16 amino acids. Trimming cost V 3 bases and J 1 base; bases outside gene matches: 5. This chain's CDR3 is CASSALGTSGQETQYF. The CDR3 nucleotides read TGTGCCAGCAGCGCCTTAGGGACTAGCGGCCAAGAGACCCAGTACTTC.

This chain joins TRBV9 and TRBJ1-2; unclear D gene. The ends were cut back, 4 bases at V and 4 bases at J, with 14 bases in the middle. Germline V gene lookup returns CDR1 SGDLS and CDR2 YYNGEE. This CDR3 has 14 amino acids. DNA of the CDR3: TGTGCCAGCAGCTTCGGGCAGGAGAGCTATGGCTACACCTTC. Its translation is CASSFGQESYGYTF.

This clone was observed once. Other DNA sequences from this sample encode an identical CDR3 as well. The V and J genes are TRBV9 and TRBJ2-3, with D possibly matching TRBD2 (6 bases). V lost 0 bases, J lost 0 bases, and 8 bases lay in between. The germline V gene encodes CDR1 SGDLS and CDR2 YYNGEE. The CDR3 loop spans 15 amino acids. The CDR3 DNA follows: TGTGCCAGCAGCGTAGCTGGGGGGAGCACAGATACGCAGTATTTT. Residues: CASSVAGGSTDTQYF.